Below are 15 T cell receptor beta chains sequenced from a single sample in a study of blood T cell repertoires in COVID-19 (dated by TCRdb to the early 2020s). The library was made by the immunoSEQ multiplex PCR assay. Here the immuneACCESS table is served through TCRdb, limited to in-frame sequences with V and J called. Missing clones are a known gap in these copies; in checked studies unresolved V genes cover under half, and the rest lacks a known reason. The sample table shows about 240,000 clones, and approximately 86% are seen once. The top ten constitute roughly 7% of the sample. The sequenced material came from peripheral blood. These receptors all come from a man aged 55 to 69 who had recovered from COVID-19.

The gene calls are TRBV24-1 and TRBJ2-6; 13 nucleotides align to TRBD2. The CDR3 runs 19 residues. The germline V gene has CDR1 KGHDR and CDR2 SFDVKD. Trimming cost V 9 bases and J 0 bases; bases outside gene matches: 10. CDR3 region: CATSGTSGITSSGANVLTF. CDR3 bases: TGTGCCACCTCCGGGACTAGCGGGATCACTTCCTCTGGGGCCAACGTCCTGACTTTC.

This clone was counted once. The rearrangement uses TRBV19 and TRBJ1-2, with 7 positions matching TRBD1. Germline CDR1 LNHDA, CDR2 SQIVND (reference sequence). The CDR3 covers 12 residues. V dropped 6 bases and J dropped 14; count of bases not matched to a gene: 12. The CDR3 protein is CASRIGTELQTF. CDR3 nucleotides: TGTGCCAGTAGAATTGGGACAGAGCTGCAGACCTTC. The variable domain in full, with the rest retrieved from reference TRBV19 and TRBJ1-2, is DGGITQSPKYLFRKEGQNVTLSCEQNLNHDAMYWYRQDPGQGLRLIYYSQIVNDFQKGDIAEGYSVSREKKESFPLTVTSAQKNPTAFYLCASRIGTELQTFGSGTRLTVV.

Comments on this clone: This specimen includes other DNA sequences encoding the same CDR3. V is TRBV7-2 and J is TRBJ2-2; maybe TRBD1 (6 bases). The CDR3 has 14 residues. Trimming stripped 3 bases from V and 1 base from J, with 6 bases between. Germline V gene sequence: CDR1 SGHTA, CDR2 FQGNSA. The CDR3 DNA follows: TGTGCCAGCAGCTTGGGACAGAACACCGGGGAGCTGTTTTTT. Translating gives CASSLGQNTGELFF.

This clone was seen more than once but under ten times. V gene TRBV19 combines with J gene TRBJ2-6; possible D gene TRBD2, 6 bases. V lost 1 base, J lost 3 bases, and 13 bases lay in between. The CDR3 is 17 amino acids. CDR1 is LNHDA and CDR2 is SQIVND in the germline V gene (reference sequence). The CDR3 DNA follows: TGTGCCAGTAGTATAGGCCGTTTGGGACTTGGGGCCAACGTCCTGACTTTC. Translation: CASSIGRLGLGANVLTF.

The chain has TRBV15 and TRBJ1-5; 9 bases line up with TRBD1. V trimming: 2 bases; J trimming: 5 bases; junction bases outside the gene matches: 7. This CDR3 is built from 16 residues. Germline-derived CDR1 and CDR2 are LNHNV and YYDKDF (reference sequence). CDR3 nucleotides: TGTGCCACCAGCAGAACGGGACAGGGTTTGTATCAGCCCCAGCATTTT. Translated: CATSRTGQGLYQPQHF.

V usage is TRBV6-5 and J usage is TRBJ2-1; TRBD2 might be the D (5 bases). Germline V lookup: CDR1 MNHEY, CDR2 SVGAGI. The V gene lost 10 bases and the J gene lost 9 bases, with 25 bases spanning the gap. The CDR3 extends over 15 amino acids. The CDR3 is CATTRTLEGSGEQFF. The CDR3 DNA sequence: TGTGCCACCACTCGGACGCTCGAGGGCAGTGGTGAGCAGTTCTTC.

The chain combines TRBV5-8 with TRBJ1-5; D is ambiguous. This CDR3 contains 15 residues. Germline V gives CDR1 SGHTS, CDR2 YDEGEE. V lost 0 bases and J 9 bases, leaving 16 bases between the germline ends. The CDR3 DNA sequence: TGTGCCAGCAGCTTGGCCGGAGGATCTCAACTGCCCCAGCATTTT. Residues: CASSLAGGSQLPQHF.

This chain uses TRBV6-5 with TRBJ2-7, with D perhaps TRBD1 (5 bases). Trimming shortened V by 0 bases and J by 6 bases, and 12 bases separated the two germline ends. The germline gives CDR1 MNHEY, CDR2 SVGAGI. The CDR3 spans 14 residues. The CDR3 protein is CASSYSLRVGEQYF. In nucleotides, the CDR3 is TGTGCCAGCAGTTACTCGCTCAGGGTTGGCGAGCAGTACTTC.

The rearrangement uses TRBV27 and TRBJ2-7, with 9 bases lining up with TRBD1. This CDR3 comprises 16 residues. Germline values: CDR1 MNHEY, CDR2 SMNVEV (reference sequence). Trimming took 5 bases from V and 0 from J; bases not matched to a gene: 8. This chain's CDR3 is CASSARDREASYEQYV. Here the CDR3 DNA reads TGTGCCAGCAGTGCGCGGGACAGGGAGGCCTCCTACGAGCAGTACGTC.

The chain links TRBV10-3 to TRBJ2-7; 9 bases line up with TRBD1. CDR1 and CDR2 (germline): ENHRY, SYGVKD. V was pared by 6 bases and J by 8 bases, with 11 bases of the junction left unmatched. There are 14 residues in the CDR3. CDR3 protein: CAIREGQGPGKQYV. CDR3 bases: TGTGCCATCAGGGAGGGACAGGGACCTGGTAAGCAGTACGTC.

V usage is TRBV6-1 and J usage is TRBJ1-6; weak D call: TRBD1 (5 bases). The CDR3 extends over 15 amino acids. Trimming shortened V by 3 bases and J by 7 bases, and 13 bases separated the two germline ends. The germline V gene has CDR1 MNHNS and CDR2 SASEGT. Written as DNA, the CDR3 is TGTGCCAGCAGTGAGGGGCGTCCCGGGAATTCACCCCTCCACTTT. This sequence encodes CASSEGRPGNSPLHF.

The chain links TRBV10-3 to TRBJ2-7; 7 bases line up with TRBD1. Germline V CDR1 and CDR2: ENHRY, SYGVKD. The J segment lost 0 bases and the V segment lost 6 bases, leaving 2 bases of the junction unmatched. There are 13 residues in the CDR3. The CDR3 region is CAIRDRSSYEQYF. The CDR3 DNA reads TGTGCCATCAGGGACAGGAGCTCCTACGAGCAGTACTTC.

V is TRBV7-2 and J is TRBJ1-5; possible D gene TRBD1, 6 bases. Germline values: CDR1 SGHTA, CDR2 FQGNSA. The CDR3 is 17 residues long. Trimming removed 5 bases from V and 6 bases from J, with 23 bases in between. This chain's CDR3 is CASSPLARGIRSQPQHF. CDR3 sequence (DNA): TGTGCCAGCAGCCCCTTGGCCAGGGGCATCCGATCTCAGCCCCAGCATTTT.

This chain connects TRBV11-3 to TRBJ2-2; D is uncertain. The CDR3 runs to 14 residues. Germline V gene data show CDR1 as SGHNT and CDR2 as YENEEA. Deletions cut 0 bases from V and 3 bases from J, with 5 bases between. CDR3 residues: CASSLDRDTGELFF. The CDR3 bases are TGTGCCAGCAGCTTAGATCGCGACACCGGGGAGCTGTTTTTT.

The V call is TRBV5-1, the J call TRBJ1-1; 9 nucleotides align to TRBD1. The CDR3 spans 13 residues. Germline loops: CDR1 SGHRS, CDR2 YFSETQ. V dropped 5 bases and J dropped 6; count of bases not matched to a gene: 5. The CDR3 nucleotides read TGCGCCAGCAGGGGACAGGGAGGGCCTGAAGCTTTCTTT. Translated, it gives CASRGQGGPEAFF.